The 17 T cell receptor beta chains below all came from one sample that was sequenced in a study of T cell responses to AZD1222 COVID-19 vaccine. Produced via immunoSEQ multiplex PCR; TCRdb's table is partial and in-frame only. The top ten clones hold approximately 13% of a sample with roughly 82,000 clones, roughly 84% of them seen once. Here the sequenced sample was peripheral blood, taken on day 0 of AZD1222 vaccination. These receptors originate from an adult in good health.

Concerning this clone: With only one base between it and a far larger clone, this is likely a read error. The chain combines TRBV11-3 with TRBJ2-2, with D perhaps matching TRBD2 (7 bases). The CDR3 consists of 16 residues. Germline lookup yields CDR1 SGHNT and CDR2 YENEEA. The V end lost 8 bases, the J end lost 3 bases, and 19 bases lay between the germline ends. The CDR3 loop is CASGGRRGRDTGELFF. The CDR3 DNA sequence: TGTGCCAGCGGGGGTCGGCGGGGGCGCGACACCGGGGAGCTGTTTTTT.

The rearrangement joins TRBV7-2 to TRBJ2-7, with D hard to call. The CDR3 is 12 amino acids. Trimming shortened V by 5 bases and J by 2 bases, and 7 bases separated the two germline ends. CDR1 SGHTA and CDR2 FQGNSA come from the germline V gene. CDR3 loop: CASSQSPYEQYF. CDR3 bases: TGTGCCAGCAGCCAGTCCCCCTACGAGCAGTACTTC. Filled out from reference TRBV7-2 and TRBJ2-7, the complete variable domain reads GAGVSQSPSNKVTEKGKDVELRCDPISGHTALYWYRQSLGQGLEFLIYFQGNSAPDKSGLPSDRFSAERTGGSVSTLTIQRTQQEDSAVYLCASSQSPYEQYFGPGTRLTVT.

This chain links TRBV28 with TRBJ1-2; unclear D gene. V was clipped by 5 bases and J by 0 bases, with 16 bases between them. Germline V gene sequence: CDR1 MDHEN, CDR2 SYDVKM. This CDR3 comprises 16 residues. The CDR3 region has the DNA TGTGCCAGCAGTCCCCTGACGGGTAGAGCTAACTATGGCTACACCTTC. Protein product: CASSPLTGRANYGYTF.

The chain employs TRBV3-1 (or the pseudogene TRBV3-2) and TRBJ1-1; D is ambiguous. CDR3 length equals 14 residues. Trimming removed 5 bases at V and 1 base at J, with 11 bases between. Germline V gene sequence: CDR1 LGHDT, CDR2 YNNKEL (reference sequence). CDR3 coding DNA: TGTGCCAGCAGCTTTGAGGACGGGAACACTGAAGCTTTCTTT. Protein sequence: CASSFEDGNTEAFF.

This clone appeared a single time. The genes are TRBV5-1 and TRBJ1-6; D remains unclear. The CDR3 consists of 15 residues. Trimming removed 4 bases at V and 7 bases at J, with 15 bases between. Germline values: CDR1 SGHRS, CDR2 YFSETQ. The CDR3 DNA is TGCGCCAGCAGCCGCGCCGGACTATCAAATTCACCCCTCCACTTT. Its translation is CASSRAGLSNSPLHF.

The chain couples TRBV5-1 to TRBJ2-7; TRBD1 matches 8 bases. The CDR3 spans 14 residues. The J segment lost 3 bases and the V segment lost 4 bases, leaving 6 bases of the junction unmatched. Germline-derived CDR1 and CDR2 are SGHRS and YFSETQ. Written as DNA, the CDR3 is TGCGCCAGCAGCGCGGCCGGGACAGGCTACGAGCAGTACTTC. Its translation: CASSAAGTGYEQYF.

The CDR3 spells CASSRKRSGGGSGELFF. For the CDR3, the DNA is TGTGCCAGCAGCCGGAAACGTAGCGGGGGAGGGTCCGGGGAGCTGTTTTTT. The rearrangement links TRBV14 to TRBJ2-2; 9 bases are shared with TRBD2. Germline CDR1 reads SGHDN; CDR2 reads FVKESK. The CDR3 length is 17 residues. J gave up 6 bases and V 4 bases, and 12 bases lay outside the gene matches. Together with reference TRBV14 and TRBJ2-2, the CDR3 gives the full variable domain: EAGVTQFPSHSVIEKGQTVTLRCDPISGHDNLYWYRRVMGKEIKFLLHFVKESKQDESGMPNNRFLAERTGGTYSTLKVQPAELEDSGVYFCASSRKRSGGGSGELFFGEGSRLTVL.

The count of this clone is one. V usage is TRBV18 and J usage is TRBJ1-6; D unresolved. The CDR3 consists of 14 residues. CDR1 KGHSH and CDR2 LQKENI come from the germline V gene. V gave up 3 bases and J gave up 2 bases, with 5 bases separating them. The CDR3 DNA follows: TGTGCCAGCTCACCTACCCCCTATAATTCACCCCTCCACTTT. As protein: CASSPTPYNSPLHF.

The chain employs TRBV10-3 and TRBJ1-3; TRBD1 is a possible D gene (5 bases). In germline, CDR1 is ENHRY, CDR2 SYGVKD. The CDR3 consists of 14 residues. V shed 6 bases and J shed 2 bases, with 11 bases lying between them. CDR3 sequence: CAIRLQGAGNTIYF. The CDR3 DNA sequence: TGTGCCATCAGGCTCCAGGGTGCTGGAAACACCATATATTTT.

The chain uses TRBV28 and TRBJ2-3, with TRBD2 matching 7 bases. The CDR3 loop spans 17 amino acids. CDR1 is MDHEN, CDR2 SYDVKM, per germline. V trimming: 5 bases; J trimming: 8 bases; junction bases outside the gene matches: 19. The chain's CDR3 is CASSEWGGIEVSGTQYF. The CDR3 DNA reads TGTGCCAGCAGTGAATGGGGAGGGATCGAAGTTTCGGGTACGCAGTATTTT.

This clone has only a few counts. The CDR3 protein is CASSQVTVPNYGYTF. For the CDR3, the DNA is TGCGCCAGCAGCCAAGTAACCGTCCCTAACTATGGCTACACCTTC. The chain combines TRBV4-1 with TRBJ1-2; D gene uncertain. This CDR3 contains 15 residues. The V gene lost 1 base and the J gene lost 0 bases, with 9 bases spanning the gap. CDR1 MGHRA and CDR2 YSYEKL come from the germline V gene.

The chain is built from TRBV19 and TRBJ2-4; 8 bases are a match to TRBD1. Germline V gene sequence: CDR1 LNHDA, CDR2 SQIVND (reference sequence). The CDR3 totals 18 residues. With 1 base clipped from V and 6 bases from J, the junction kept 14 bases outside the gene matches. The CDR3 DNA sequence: TGTGCCAGTAGTATAGGCGCCCTTGGGCAGGGGGCTGGAAACATTCAGTACTTC. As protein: CASSIGALGQGAGNIQYF.

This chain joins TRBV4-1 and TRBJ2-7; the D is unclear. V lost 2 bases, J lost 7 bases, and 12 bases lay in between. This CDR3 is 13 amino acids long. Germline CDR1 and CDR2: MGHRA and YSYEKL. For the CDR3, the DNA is TGCGCCAGCAGCCAACTCCTCGGTTGGGAGCAGTACTTC. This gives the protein CASSQLLGWEQYF.

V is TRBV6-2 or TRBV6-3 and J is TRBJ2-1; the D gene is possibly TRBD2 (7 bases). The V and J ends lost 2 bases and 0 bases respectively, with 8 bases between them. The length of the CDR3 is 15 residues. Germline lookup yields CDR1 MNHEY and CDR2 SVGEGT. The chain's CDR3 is CASSYGGASYNEQFF. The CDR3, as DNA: TGTGCCAGCAGTTACGGGGGGGCCTCCTACAATGAGCAGTTCTTC.

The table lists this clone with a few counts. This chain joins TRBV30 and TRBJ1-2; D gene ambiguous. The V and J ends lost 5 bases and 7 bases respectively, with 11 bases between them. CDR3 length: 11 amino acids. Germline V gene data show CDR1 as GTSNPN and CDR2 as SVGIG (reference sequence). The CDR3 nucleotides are TGTGCCTGGGAGGGATTTGGTGGCTACACCTTC. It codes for CAWEGFGGYTF.

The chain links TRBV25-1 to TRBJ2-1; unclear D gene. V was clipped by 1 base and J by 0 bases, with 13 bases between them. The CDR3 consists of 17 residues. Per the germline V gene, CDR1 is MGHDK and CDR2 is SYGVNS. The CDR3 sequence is CASSEFMTGSSYNEQFF. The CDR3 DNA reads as TGTGCCAGCAGTGAATTTATGACGGGCAGCTCCTACAATGAGCAGTTCTTC. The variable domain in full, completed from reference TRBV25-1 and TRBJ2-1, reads EADIYQTPRYLVIGTGKKITLECSQTMGHDKMYWYQQDPGMELHLIHYSYGVNSTEKGDLSSESTVSRIRTEHFPLTLESARPSHTSQYLCASSEFMTGSSYNEQFFGPGTRLTVL.

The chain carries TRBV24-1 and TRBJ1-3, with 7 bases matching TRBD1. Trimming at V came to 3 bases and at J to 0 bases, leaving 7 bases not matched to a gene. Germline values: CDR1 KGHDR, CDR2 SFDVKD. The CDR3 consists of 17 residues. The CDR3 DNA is TGTGCCACCAGTGATATTCGACAGGGAAGCTCTGGAAACACCATATATTTT. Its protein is CATSDIRQGSSGNTIYF.